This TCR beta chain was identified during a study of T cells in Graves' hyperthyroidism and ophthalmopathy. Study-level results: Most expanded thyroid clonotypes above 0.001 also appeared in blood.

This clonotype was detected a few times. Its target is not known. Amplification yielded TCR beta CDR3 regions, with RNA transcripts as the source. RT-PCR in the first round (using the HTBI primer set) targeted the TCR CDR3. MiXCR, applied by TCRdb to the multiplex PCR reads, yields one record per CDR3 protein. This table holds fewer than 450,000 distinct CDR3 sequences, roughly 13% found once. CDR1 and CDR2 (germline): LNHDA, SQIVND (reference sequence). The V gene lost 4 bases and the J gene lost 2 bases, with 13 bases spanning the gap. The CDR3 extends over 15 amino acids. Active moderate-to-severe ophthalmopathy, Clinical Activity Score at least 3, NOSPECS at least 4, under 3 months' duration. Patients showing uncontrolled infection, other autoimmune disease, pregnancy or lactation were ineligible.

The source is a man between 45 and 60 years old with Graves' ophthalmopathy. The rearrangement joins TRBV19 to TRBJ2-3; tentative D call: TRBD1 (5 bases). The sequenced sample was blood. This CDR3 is CASSTQGQDTDTQYF. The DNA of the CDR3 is TGTGCCAGTAGTACTCAGGGCCAGGACACAGATACGCAGTATTTT.